The count of the clone carrying this T cell receptor beta chain is one. This sample is drawn from a study of blood T cell repertoires in COVID-19. In the study overall: COVID-19 samples collected from the United States, Italy and Spain covered acute and convalescent phases. Sample material is recorded as cDNA or gDNA derived from T cells, B-cell-depleted T cells, or PBMCs.

Original handling: Amplification of reference gene primers provided the estimated nucleated cell counts. Assay: immunoSEQ multiplex PCR; the TCRdb copy retains only in-frame clones and omits some. For V, J and clone size, that table is used; D and trimming come from the DNA. The data show about 190,000 clones, with less than 80% seen just once and approximately 13% held by the top ten. The sample was peripheral blood. This receptor was obtained from a man aged 45-60 years who had recovered from COVID-19.

The CDR3, as DNA: TGTGCCAGCAGTTTAGGGGCCAGGCGAAGTTCCGAGCAGTACTTC. Translated, it gives CASSLGARRSSEQYF. The V gene is TRBV28, the J gene TRBJ2-7, with D possibly matching TRBD1 (5 bases). V was clipped by 2 bases and J by 6 bases, with 17 bases between them. The CDR3 has 15 amino acids. Germline CDR1 and CDR2: MDHEN and SYDVKM.